The 31 T cell receptor beta chains below were found in one sample sequenced in a study of T cells in Graves' hyperthyroidism and ophthalmopathy (dated by TCRdb to about 2019). Library construction relied on multiplex PCR. Sequencing was carried out with an Illumina HiSeq 2000. The TCR beta CDR3 regions were amplified from RNA transcripts. A first-round RT-PCR of the TCR CDR3 used the HTBI primer set with the Qiagen OneStep RT-PCR kit. TCRdb reran the public reads through fastp at Q25 and MiXCR, keeping productive beta chains. Under each unique CDR3 protein, matching rows form one entry showing the most common genes and DNA. The sample records more than 300,000 distinct CDR3 sequences, approximately 15% of which are singletons. About 11% of the sample is taken by the ten largest. Sequenced input: blood. These receptors were collected from an older woman with Graves' hyperthyroidism.

A word on this clonotype: A much bigger clone sits one base away, suggesting this may be a read error. This sequence joins TRBV6-1 and TRBJ1-1; D might be TRBD1 (5 bases). Deletions cut 4 bases from V and 2 bases from J, with 11 bases between. The CDR3 is 14 amino acids. The germline V gene has CDR1 MNHNS and CDR2 SASEGT. The CDR3 is CASSGHRGNTEAFF. The CDR3 nucleotides read TGTGCCAGCAGTGGGCATCGGGGCAACACTGAAGCTTTCTTT.

The V call is TRBV6-1, the J call TRBJ2-2; D is possibly TRBD2 (6 bases). Trimming took off 1 base at V and 6 bases at J, with 12 bases between the two ends. The germline V gene encodes CDR1 MNHNS and CDR2 SASEGT. This CDR3 is 15 amino acids long. The CDR3 DNA reads TGTGCCAGCAGTGAAGGATCGGGGGACCCCGGGGAGCTGTTTTTT. This gives the protein CASSEGSGDPGELFF.

The table lists this clonotype with many counts. The chain couples TRBV18 to TRBJ2-5; D ambiguous. The CDR3 is made up of 13 amino acids. Germline assignment: CDR1 KGHSH and CDR2 LQKENI. V was trimmed by 5 bases and J by 2 bases, leaving 9 bases between them. The CDR3 DNA is TGTGCCAGCTCAGAGCAGAGACAAGAGACCCAGTACTTC. As protein: CASSEQRQETQYF.

The sample holds many counts of this clonotype. The rearrangement joins TRBV5-1 to TRBJ2-7; the D call may be TRBD1 or TRBD2 (5 bases each). CDR1 and CDR2 (germline): SGHRS, YFSETQ. The V and J ends lost 8 bases and 2 bases respectively, with 17 bases between them. The CDR3 covers 14 residues. The chain's CDR3 is CASASGTAAYEQYF. DNA for the CDR3: TGCGCCAGTGCTTCCGGGACGGCCGCCTACGAGCAGTACTTC.

This chain joins TRBV20-1 and TRBJ1-1; 10 bases align to TRBD1. Germline V gene data show CDR1 as DFQATT and CDR2 as SNEGSKA (reference sequence). The CDR3 runs to 14 residues. The junction had 4 bases not matched to a gene; V was cut back by 3 bases and J by 3 bases. The CDR3, as DNA: TGCAGTGCTAGGTCGGGACAGGGGCACACTGAAGCTTTCTTT. Its translation is CSARSGQGHTEAFF.

With respect to this clonotype: Given a much more abundant clone one base away, this may be a read error. The chain has TRBV24-1 and TRBJ2-5; D is perhaps TRBD1 (6 bases). Trimming shortened V by 5 bases and J by 5 bases, and 14 bases separated the two germline ends. The V gene's germline CDR1 is KGHDR and CDR2 SFDVKD. This CDR3 is 14 amino acids long. CDR3 sequence reads: CATSGPTGSETQYF. For the CDR3, the DNA is TGTGCCACCAGTGGCCCTACAGGGTCGGAGACCCAGTACTTC.

This clonotype occurred a few times. The chain links TRBV4-2 to TRBJ2-1; 12 positions match TRBD2. In germline, CDR1 is LGHNA, CDR2 YNFKEQ. The CDR3 has 17 amino acids. V lost 3 bases and J lost 4; bases outside the gene matches: 7. The CDR3 reads CASSQGHLAGGYNEQFF. Here the CDR3 DNA reads TGTGCCAGCAGCCAGGGCCACCTAGCGGGAGGGTACAATGAGCAGTTCTTC.

This clonotype has at least ten counts. The rearrangement uses TRBV20-1 and TRBJ1-2; the match to TRBD1 covers 7 bases. Germline V gene data show CDR1 as DFQATT and CDR2 as SNEGSKA (reference sequence). Losses at the gene ends were 4 bases for V and 7 bases for J; bases not matched to a gene: 12. The CDR3 length is 14 residues. In DNA form, the CDR3 reads TGCAGTGCTAAACGCAGAGGGGGCGTGCTTGGCTACACCTTC. It specifies CSAKRRGGVLGYTF.

This clonotype was found many times. The V gene is TRBV7-8, the J gene TRBJ2-4; D is tentatively TRBD1 or TRBD2 (6 bases each). V dropped 4 bases and J dropped 0 bases, with 16 bases sitting between them. The V gene's germline CDR1 is SGHVS and CDR2 FQNEAQ. The CDR3 has 17 residues. CDR3 loop: CASSSSRRGVAKNIQYF. The CDR3 DNA is TGTGCCAGCAGCTCTTCGCGGAGGGGGGTAGCCAAAAACATTCAGTACTTC.

This clonotype was seen repeatedly, ten times or more. The chain is built from TRBV30 and TRBJ2-3, with D maybe TRBD2 (6 bases). CDR1 GTSNPN and CDR2 SVGIG come from the germline V gene (reference sequence). The V end lost 2 bases, the J end lost 1 base, and 19 bases lay between the germline ends. This CDR3 is 17 amino acids long. In DNA, the CDR3 is TGTGCCTGGAGTTCGGGAGTTGGACACGCCGGCACAGATACGCAGTATTTT. Translation gives CAWSSGVGHAGTDTQYF. The full variable domain, rest sourced from reference TRBV30 and TRBJ2-3, is SQTIHQWPATLVQPVGSPLSLECTVEGTSNPNLYWYRQAAGRGLQLLFYSVGIGQISSEVPQNLSASRPQDRQFILSSKKLLLSDSGFYLCAWSSGVGHAGTDTQYFGPGTRLTVL.

This clonotype was counted many times. CDR3 in DNA: TGTGCCAGCAGCTTAGACCGAGAAGCTAGCACAGATACGCAGTATTTT. Protein sequence: CASSLDREASTDTQYF. V usage is TRBV11-2 and J usage is TRBJ2-3; D is unclear. Germline assignment: CDR1 SGHAT and CDR2 FQNNGV. The CDR3 runs 16 residues. The V end was cut by 0 bases, the J end by 0 bases, with 10 bases between.

A few counts support this clonotype. This chain's CDR3 is CASSMWGGYEQYF. The CDR3 DNA follows: TGTGCCAGTAGTATGTGGGGGGGCTACGAGCAGTACTTC. The chain employs TRBV19 and TRBJ2-7; 7 bases line up with TRBD2. The V segment lost 3 bases and the J segment 3 bases; nucleotides outside the gene matches: 2. This CDR3 region has 13 residues. Germline CDR1 is LNHDA and CDR2 is SQIVND (reference sequence).

This chain's CDR3 is CASSTPGASGRGEQFF. The CDR3 DNA follows: TGTGCCAGCAGCACTCCCGGTGCTAGCGGGAGAGGTGAGCAGTTCTTC. The rearrangement joins TRBV7-3 to TRBJ2-1, with TRBD2 matching 10 bases. Per the germline V gene, CDR1 is SGHTA and CDR2 is FQGTGA. J gave up 9 bases and V 5 bases, and 13 bases lay outside the gene matches. The length of the CDR3 is 16 residues. The full variable domain, completed using reference TRBV7-3 and TRBJ2-1, is GAGVSQTPSNKVTEKGKYVELRCDPISGHTALYWYRQSLGQGPEFLIYFQGTGAADDSGLPNDRFFAVRPEGSVSTLKIQRTERGDSAVYLCASSTPGASGRGEQFFGPGTRLTVL.

The chain carries TRBV5-1 and TRBJ2-3, with TRBD2 matching 8 bases. V lost 1 base and J lost 2; bases outside the gene matches: 9. Germline V gene sequence: CDR1 SGHRS, CDR2 YFSETQ. The CDR3 runs to 17 residues. CDR3 in DNA: TGCGCCAGCAGCTTGACGGGGGGGGGGGGGATCACAGATACGCAGTATTTT. The encoded protein is CASSLTGGGGITDTQYF. Variable domain in full (rest from reference TRBV5-1 and TRBJ2-3): KAGVTQTPRYLIKTRGQQVTLSCSPISGHRSVSWYQQTPGQGLQFLFEYFSETQRNKGNFPGRFSGRQFSNSRSEMNVSTLELGDSALYLCASSLTGGGGITDTQYFGPGTRLTVL.

This clonotype was seen once. V usage is TRBV11-2 and J usage is TRBJ2-2, with TRBD2 matching over 7 bases. Per germline, CDR1 SGHAT and CDR2 FQNNGV. Losses at the gene ends were 1 base for V and 2 bases for J; bases not matched to a gene: 7. This CDR3 spans 17 amino acids. The CDR3 region is CASSLGLAGPNTGELFF. The DNA for the CDR3 is TGTGCCAGCAGCTTAGGGTTAGCGGGTCCAAACACCGGGGAGCTGTTTTTT.

This chain's CDR3 is CAISVGTGGTYEQFF. CDR3 nucleotides: TGTGCCATCAGTGTCGGGACAGGGGGGACCTACGAGCAGTTCTTC. V is TRBV10-3 and J is TRBJ2-7; 11 nucleotides align to TRBD1. The J call could be wrong; TRBJ2-1 is a better fit for the DNA end. The germline gives CDR1 ENHRY, CDR2 SYGVKD. The CDR3 totals 15 residues.

This clonotype was detected many times. This chain links TRBV10-3 with TRBJ2-3; 9 positions match TRBD2. The length of the CDR3 is 16 residues. V shed 0 bases, J shed 2 bases, and the junction held 3 bases outside the gene matches. Germline CDR1 and CDR2: ENHRY and SYGVKD. The CDR3 here is CAISESTSGNTDTQYF. The DNA of the CDR3 is TGTGCCATCAGTGAGTCGACTAGCGGAAACACAGATACGCAGTATTTT.

This clonotype has at least ten counts. J is TRBJ2-1 and V is TRBV12-3 or TRBV12-4; D uncertain. This CDR3 is 14 amino acids long. V shed 6 bases and J shed 2 bases, with 11 bases lying between them. As DNA, the CDR3 is TGTGCCAGCAGCTGGACCCCAACCTACAATGAGCAGTTCTTC. Protein: CASSWTPTYNEQFF.

Concerning this clonotype: This sequence may be a read error, since a much larger clone differs from it by one base. The chain couples TRBV2 to TRBJ1-1; D is ambiguous. There are 14 residues in the CDR3. Germline V CDR1 and CDR2: SNHLY, FYNNEI. CDR3 sequence: CASSGQTLNTEASF. The CDR3 region has the DNA TGTGCCAGCAGTGGCCAGACCCTGAACACTGAAGCTTCCTTT. Complete variable domain (other parts from reference TRBV2 and TRBJ1-1): EPEVTQTPSHQVTQMGQEVILRCVPISNHLYFYWYRQILGQKVEFLVSFYNNEISEKSEIFDDQFSVERPDGSNFTLKIRSTKLEDSAMYFCASSGQTLNTEASFGQGTRLTVV.

This clonotype occurred a few times. The J gene is TRBJ1-4, the V gene TRBV18; D is ambiguous. V was clipped by 2 bases and J by 15 bases, with 4 bases between them. This CDR3 spans 9 amino acids. Germline CDR1 KGHSH, CDR2 LQKENI. The CDR3 loop reads CASSPGLFF. The DNA for the CDR3 is TGTGCCAGCTCACCAGGGTTGTTTTTT.

This clonotype has at least ten counts. The chain couples TRBV6-5 to TRBJ2-3; 7 bases are shared with TRBD2. The CDR3 length is 17 residues. Germline CDR1 MNHEY, CDR2 SVGAGI. V lost 1 base to trimming and J lost 0 bases; unmatched junction nucleotides: 7. Here the CDR3 reads CASSYWASGTSTDTQYF. The CDR3 bases are TGTGCCAGCAGTTACTGGGCTAGCGGAACTAGCACAGATACGCAGTATTTT.

This clonotype appeared once. A much more abundant neighbour one base away suggests this may be a read error. This chain connects TRBV28 to TRBJ1-2, with D uncertain. Germline CDR1 and CDR2: MDHEN and SYDVKM. V lost 4 bases and J lost 1, with 13 bases in between. The CDR3 is 15 amino acids. CDR3 region: CASSSWAGHNYGYTF. CDR3 DNA sequence: TGTGCCAGCAGTTCCTGGGCAGGTCATAACTATGGCTACACCTTC.

The chain employs TRBV10-1 and TRBJ2-5; D is undetermined. This CDR3 spans 14 amino acids. Germline assignment: CDR1 WNHNN and CDR2 SYGVQD (reference sequence). V lost 5 bases to trimming and J lost 4 bases, with 14 bases between them. The CDR3 bases are TGCGCCAGCAGTCCGGATCGGGTGTCAGAGACCCAGTACTTC. Translated, it gives CASSPDRVSETQYF.

The chain joins TRBV2 to TRBJ2-3; 8 positions match TRBD1. The CDR3 runs to 14 residues. Looked up from germline, CDR1 is SNHLY and CDR2 is FYNNEI. After removal of 8 bases from V and 1 base from J, the junction contained 5 bases not matched to a gene. The CDR3 sequence: CASGTTGGTDTQYF. As DNA, the CDR3 is TGTGCCAGCGGAACGACAGGGGGCACAGATACGCAGTATTTT.

This clonotype was observed a few times. This rearrangement joins TRBV3-1 to TRBJ1-4; D is unclear. The V gene lost 4 bases and the J gene lost 3 bases, with 9 bases spanning the gap. Germline V gene lookup returns CDR1 LGHDT and CDR2 YNNKEL (reference sequence). This CDR3 is 14 amino acids long. In DNA form, the CDR3 reads TGTGCCAGCAGCCCGATGGTGGCTAATGAAAAACTGTTTTTT. Translation: CASSPMVANEKLFF.

The rearrangement links TRBV28 to TRBJ1-1; 7 positions agree with TRBD1. The CDR3 covers 12 residues. The V segment lost 6 bases and the J segment 6 bases; nucleotides outside the gene matches: 4. CDR1 and CDR2 (germline): MDHEN, SYDVKM. The CDR3 region has the DNA TGTGCCAGCAGGGCAGGGGGGCCTGAAGCTTTCTTT. Its translation: CASRAGGPEAFF.

This clonotype was observed at least ten times. The CDR3 coding sequence is TGTGCCACCAGCAGAGATGGCCGGGATACGCAGTATTTT. This gives the protein CATSRDGRDTQYF. The V gene is TRBV15, the J gene TRBJ2-3; D gene uncertain. From germline, CDR1 is LNHNV and CDR2 YYDKDF (reference sequence). The CDR3 length is 13 residues. The V end was cut by 0 bases, the J end by 6 bases, with 7 bases between.

The chain links TRBV11-2 to TRBJ2-7; no clear D. Trimming cost V 3 bases and J 4 bases, with 10 bases left between them. The CDR3 length is 13 residues. CDR1 and CDR2 from the germline V gene are SGHAT and FQNNGV. The chain's CDR3 is CASSFPASYEQYF. The CDR3 DNA sequence: TGTGCCAGCAGCTTTCCTGCAAGTTACGAGCAGTACTTC.

Remarks on this clonotype: This may arise from a read error, as a much more abundant clone is one base away. V and J are TRBV5-1 and TRBJ2-3, with TRBD1 matching over 9 bases. Germline V gene data show CDR1 as SGHRS and CDR2 as YFSETQ. The CDR3 contains 14 residues. The CDR3: CVSSGQGLTDTQYF. The CDR3 DNA is TGCGTCAGCTCCGGACAGGGGCTCACAGATACGCAGTATTTT.

This clonotype came up a few times. V is TRBV12-5 and J is TRBJ2-7; 8 positions match TRBD1. V lost 5 bases and J lost 8; bases outside the gene matches: 11. The CDR3 totals 14 residues. Germline V lookup: CDR1 LGHNT, CDR2 FRNRAP. The CDR3, as DNA: TGTGCTAGTGGTAAGACAGGGGCCCCCTTCAAGCAGTACTTC. Its protein product is CASGKTGAPFKQYF.

This clonotype was counted a few times. This may come from a read error, since a much larger clone is one base off. The chain couples TRBV28 to TRBJ1-5; a possible D gene is TRBD1 (6 bases). The V gene lost 7 bases and the J gene lost 0 bases, with 19 bases spanning the gap. Germline CDR1 reads MDHEN; CDR2 reads SYDVKM. The CDR3 covers 17 residues. The CDR3 coding sequence is TGTGCCAGCAACTCACAGGGCACTTGGTATAGCAATCAGCCCCAGCATTTT. This sequence encodes CASNSQGTWYSNQPQHF.